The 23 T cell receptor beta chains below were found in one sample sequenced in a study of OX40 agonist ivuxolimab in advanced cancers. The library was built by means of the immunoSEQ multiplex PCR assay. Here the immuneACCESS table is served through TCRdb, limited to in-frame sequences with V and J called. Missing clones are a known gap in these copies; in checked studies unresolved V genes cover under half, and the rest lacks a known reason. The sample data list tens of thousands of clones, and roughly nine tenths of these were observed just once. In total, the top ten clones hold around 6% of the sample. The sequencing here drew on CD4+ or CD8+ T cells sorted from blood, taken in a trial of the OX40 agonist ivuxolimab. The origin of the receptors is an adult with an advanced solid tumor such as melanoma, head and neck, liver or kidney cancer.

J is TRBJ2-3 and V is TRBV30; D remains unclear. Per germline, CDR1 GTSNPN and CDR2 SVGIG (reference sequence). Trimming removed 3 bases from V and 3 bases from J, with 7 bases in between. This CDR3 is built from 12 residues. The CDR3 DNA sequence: TGTGCCTGGAGGGCTGAAACAGATACGCAGTATTTT. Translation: CAWRAETDTQYF. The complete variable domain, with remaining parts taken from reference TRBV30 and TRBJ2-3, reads SQTIHQWPATLVQPVGSPLSLECTVEGTSNPNLYWYRQAAGRGLQLLFYSVGIGQISSEVPQNLSASRPQDRQFILSSKKLLLSDSGFYLCAWRAETDTQYFGPGTRLTVL.

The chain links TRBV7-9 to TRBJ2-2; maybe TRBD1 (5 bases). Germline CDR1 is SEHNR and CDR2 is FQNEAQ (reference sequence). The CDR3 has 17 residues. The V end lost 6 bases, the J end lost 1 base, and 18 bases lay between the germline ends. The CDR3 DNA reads TGTGCCAGCAGGTTGGGCCCGGTGGGGCTGAACACCGGGGAGCTGTTTTTT. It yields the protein CASRLGPVGLNTGELFF.

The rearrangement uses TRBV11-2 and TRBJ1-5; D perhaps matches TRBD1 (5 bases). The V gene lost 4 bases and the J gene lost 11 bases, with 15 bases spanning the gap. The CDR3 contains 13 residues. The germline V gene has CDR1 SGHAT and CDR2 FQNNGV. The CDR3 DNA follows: TGTGCCAGCAGCTGGGGCCCTGGAGGCACCCAGCATTTT. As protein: CASSWGPGGTQHF. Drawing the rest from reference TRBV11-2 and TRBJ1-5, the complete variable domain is EAGVAQSPRYKIIEKRQSVAFWCNPISGHATLYWYQQILGQGPKLLIQFQNNGVVDDSQLPKDRFSAERLKGVDSTLKIQPAKLEDSAVYLCASSWGPGGTQHFGDGTRLSIL.

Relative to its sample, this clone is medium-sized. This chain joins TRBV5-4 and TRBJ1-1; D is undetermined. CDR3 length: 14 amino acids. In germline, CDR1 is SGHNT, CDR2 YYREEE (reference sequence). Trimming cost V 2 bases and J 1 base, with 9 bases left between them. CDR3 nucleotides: TGTGCCAGCAGCTTTGTTGGAGGGAACACTGAAGCTTTCTTT. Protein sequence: CASSFVGGNTEAFF.

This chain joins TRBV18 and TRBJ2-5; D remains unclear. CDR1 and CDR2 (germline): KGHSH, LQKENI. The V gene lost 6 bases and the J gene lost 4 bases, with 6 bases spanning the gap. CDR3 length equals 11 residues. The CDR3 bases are TGTGCCAGCTCTCGACGAGAGACCCAGTACTTC. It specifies CASSRRETQYF.

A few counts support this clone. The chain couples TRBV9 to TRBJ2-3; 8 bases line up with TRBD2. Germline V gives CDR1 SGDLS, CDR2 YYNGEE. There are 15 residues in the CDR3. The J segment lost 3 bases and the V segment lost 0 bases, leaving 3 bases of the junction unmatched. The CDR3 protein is CASSVVAGITDTQYF. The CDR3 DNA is TGTGCCAGCAGCGTAGTAGCGGGGATAACAGATACGCAGTATTTT.

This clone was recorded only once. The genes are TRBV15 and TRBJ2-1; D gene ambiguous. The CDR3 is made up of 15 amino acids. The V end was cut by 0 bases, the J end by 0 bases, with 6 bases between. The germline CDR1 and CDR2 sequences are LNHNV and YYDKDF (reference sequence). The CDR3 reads CATSRDSFSYNEQFF. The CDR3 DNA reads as TGTGCCACCAGCAGAGATTCATTCTCCTACAATGAGCAGTTCTTC.

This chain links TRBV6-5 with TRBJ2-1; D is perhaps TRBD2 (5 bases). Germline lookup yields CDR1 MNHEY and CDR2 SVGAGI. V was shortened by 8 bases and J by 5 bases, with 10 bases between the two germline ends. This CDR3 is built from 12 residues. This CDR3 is CASGPGNNEQFF. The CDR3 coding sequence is TGTGCCAGCGGTCCGGGGAACAATGAGCAGTTCTTC.

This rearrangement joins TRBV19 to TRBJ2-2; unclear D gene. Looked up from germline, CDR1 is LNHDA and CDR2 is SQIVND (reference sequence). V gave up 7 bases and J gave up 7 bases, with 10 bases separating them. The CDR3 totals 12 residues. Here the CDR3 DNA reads TGTGCCAGTATAAGCACGAACGGGGAGCTGTTTTTT. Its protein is CASISTNGELFF.

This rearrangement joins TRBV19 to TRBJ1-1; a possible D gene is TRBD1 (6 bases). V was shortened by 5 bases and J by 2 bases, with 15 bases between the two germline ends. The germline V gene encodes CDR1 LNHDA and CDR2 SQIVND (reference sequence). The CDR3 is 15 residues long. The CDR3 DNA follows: TGTGCCAGTAGTTCTCGGACAGCCTACAACACTGAAGCTTTCTTT. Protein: CASSSRTAYNTEAFF.

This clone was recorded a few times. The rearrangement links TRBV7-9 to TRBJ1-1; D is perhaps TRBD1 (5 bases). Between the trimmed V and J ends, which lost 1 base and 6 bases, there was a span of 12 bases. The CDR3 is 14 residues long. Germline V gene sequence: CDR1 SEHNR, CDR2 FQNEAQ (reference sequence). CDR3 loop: CASSLVLGESEAFF. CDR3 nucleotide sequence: TGTGCCAGCAGCTTAGTTTTGGGGGAATCTGAAGCTTTCTTT.

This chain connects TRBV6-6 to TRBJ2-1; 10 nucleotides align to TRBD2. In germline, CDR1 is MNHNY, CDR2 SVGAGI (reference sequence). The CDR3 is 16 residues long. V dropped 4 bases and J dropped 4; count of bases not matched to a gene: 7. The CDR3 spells CASSFSGLAPYNEQFF. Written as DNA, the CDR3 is TGTGCCAGCAGTTTCTCGGGACTAGCGCCTTACAATGAGCAGTTCTTC.

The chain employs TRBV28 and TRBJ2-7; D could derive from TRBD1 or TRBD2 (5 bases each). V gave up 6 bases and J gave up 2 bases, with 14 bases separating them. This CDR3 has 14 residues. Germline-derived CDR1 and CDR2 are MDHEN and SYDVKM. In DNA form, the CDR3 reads TGTGCCAGCAGGCCACCGGGACCGACCTACGAGCAGTACTTC. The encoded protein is CASRPPGPTYEQYF.

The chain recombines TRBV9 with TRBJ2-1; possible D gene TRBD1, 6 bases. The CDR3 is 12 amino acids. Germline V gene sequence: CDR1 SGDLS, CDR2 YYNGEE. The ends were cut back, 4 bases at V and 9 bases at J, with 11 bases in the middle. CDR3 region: CASSILGGEQFF. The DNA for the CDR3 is TGTGCCAGCAGCATATTAGGGGGTGAGCAGTTCTTC.

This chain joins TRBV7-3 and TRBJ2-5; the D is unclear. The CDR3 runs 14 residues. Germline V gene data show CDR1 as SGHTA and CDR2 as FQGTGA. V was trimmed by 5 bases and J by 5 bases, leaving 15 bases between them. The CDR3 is CASSLMLGSETQYF. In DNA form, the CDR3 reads TGTGCCAGCAGCCTAATGTTGGGGTCGGAGACCCAGTACTTC.

CDR3 protein: CASSNRGLYEQYF. The CDR3, as DNA: TGTGCCAGCAGTAACCGGGGCCTCTACGAGCAGTACTTC. The chain uses TRBV27 and TRBJ2-7; D possibly matches TRBD1 or TRBD2 (5 bases each). Trimming removed 5 bases at V and 3 bases at J, with 11 bases between. There are 13 residues in the CDR3. Germline V gives CDR1 MNHEY, CDR2 SMNVEV (reference sequence).

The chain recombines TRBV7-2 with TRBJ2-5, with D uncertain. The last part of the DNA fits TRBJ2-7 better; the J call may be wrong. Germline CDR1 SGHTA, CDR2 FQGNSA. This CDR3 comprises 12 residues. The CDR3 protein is CASSYLGYEQYF. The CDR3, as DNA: TGTGCCAGCAGCTACTTGGGTTACGAGCAGTACTTC.

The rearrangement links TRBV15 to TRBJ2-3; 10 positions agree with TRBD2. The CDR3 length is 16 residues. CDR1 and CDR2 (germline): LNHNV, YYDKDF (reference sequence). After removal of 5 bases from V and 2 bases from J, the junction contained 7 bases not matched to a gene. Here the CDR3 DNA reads TGTGCCACCAGCTCCCCCGGGACTAGCGACACAGATACGCAGTATTTT. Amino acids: CATSSPGTSDTDTQYF.

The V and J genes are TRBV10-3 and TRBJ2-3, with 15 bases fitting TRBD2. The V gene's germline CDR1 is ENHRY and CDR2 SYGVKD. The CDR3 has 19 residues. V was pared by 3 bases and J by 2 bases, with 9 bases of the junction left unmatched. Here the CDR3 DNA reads TGTGCCATCAGTGACCCGGGACTAGCGGGAGGCCAATACACAGATACGCAGTATTTT. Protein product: CAISDPGLAGGQYTDTQYF.

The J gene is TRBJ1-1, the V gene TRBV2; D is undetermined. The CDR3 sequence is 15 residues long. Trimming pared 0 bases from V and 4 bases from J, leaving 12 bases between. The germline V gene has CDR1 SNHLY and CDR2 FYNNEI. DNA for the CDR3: TGTGCCAGCAGTGAAGCAATGGCGGCCATCACTGAAGCTTTCTTT. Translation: CASSEAMAAITEAFF.

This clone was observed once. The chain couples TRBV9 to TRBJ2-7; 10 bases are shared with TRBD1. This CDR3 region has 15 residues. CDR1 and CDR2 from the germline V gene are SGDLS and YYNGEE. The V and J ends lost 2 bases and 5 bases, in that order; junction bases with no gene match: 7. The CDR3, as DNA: TGTGCCAGCAGCGTTTTCGGGACAGGGGTCGACGAGCAGTACTTC. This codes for CASSVFGTGVDEQYF.

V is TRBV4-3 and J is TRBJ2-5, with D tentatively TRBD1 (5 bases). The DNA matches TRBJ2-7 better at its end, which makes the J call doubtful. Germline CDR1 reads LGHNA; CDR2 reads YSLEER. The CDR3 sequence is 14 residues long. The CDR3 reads CASSQDRTRYEQYF. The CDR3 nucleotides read TGCGCCAGCAGCCAAGATAGGACACGCTACGAGCAGTACTTC.

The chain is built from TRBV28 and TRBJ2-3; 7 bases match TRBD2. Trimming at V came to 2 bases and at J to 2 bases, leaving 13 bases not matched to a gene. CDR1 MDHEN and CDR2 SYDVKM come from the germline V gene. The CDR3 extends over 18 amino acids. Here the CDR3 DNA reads TGTGCCAGCAGTTTACTAATTGGCGAACTAGCGCACACAGATACGCAGTATTTT. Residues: CASSLLIGELAHTDTQYF.